The clone carrying this T cell receptor beta chain was seen just once. Its matching antigen is unknown. The PCR had 60 Vbeta and 13 Jbeta primers. Libraries were prepared by immunoSEQ multiplex PCR; TCRdb keeps only in-frame clonotypes and omits some of them. The sample includes roughly 84,000 clones, more than 60% of them seen just once. These data come from a study of cytomegalovirus exposure and HLA in healthy donors. Study-wide points: The study flagged some 180 TCR beta chains as cytomegalovirus-associated. Most TCR sequences showed up rarely, but some public TCRs showed up in many donors. At a 0.05 false discovery rate, a later analysis found roughly 17,000 TCR beta sequences to be associated with HLA alleles.

The germline CDR1 and CDR2 sequences are SNHLY and FYNNEI. Germline trimming cut 5 bases from V and 5 bases from J; bases unmatched to any gene: 7. The CDR3 contains 15 residues. Though probably carrying unrecorded immune exposures, donors were nominally healthy at sampling. The sample taken for sequencing was PBMCs. This chain connects TRBV2 to TRBJ1-5, with 9 bases lining up with TRBD1. This TCR came from a human donor in good health. The CDR3 DNA reads as TGTGCCAGCAGTTCGCTTACAGGGGGCGATCAGCCCCAGCATTTT. Translated: CASSSLTGGDQPQHF.